This paragraph covers one T cell receptor (beta chain) sequence. Its antigen remains unidentified. Different DNA sequences within this sample yield the same CDR3. The data originate from a study of shared clonotypes between healthy human individuals. Across the whole study: Each donor contributed plates that comprised three CD4 naive, three CD4 memory, two CD8 naive and one CD8 memory.

The CDR3 is made up of 15 amino acids. Trimming cost V 2 bases and J 2 bases; bases outside gene matches: 4. Germline-derived CDR1 and CDR2 are MNHNS and SASEGT. Study conclusions and caveats: Despite large depth, sorted-subset datasets appeared incompletely sequenced. Estimated richness was generally greater in naive than memory subsets.

Per the study methods: Filtering differed because ImmunoSEQ produced junction-only sequences that carried no quality scores. This table comes from immunoSEQ multiplex PCR, and its TCRdb copy is limited to in-frame clones, with some not included. D and trimming were read from the DNA, whereas the V and J calls and clone size are those reported in that table. The sample includes a few million clones, 80% to 95% of them seen just once. V gene TRBV6-1 combines with J gene TRBJ2-7, with TRBD1 identical over 9 bases. Material: naive CD4+ T cells from PBMCs. Subset in this sample: CD45RA+ positively selected. The TCR sequence derives from a man between 18 and 29 years old in good health. Some clones in this sample may be carry-over from other donors' samples. Here the CDR3 DNA reads TGTGCCAGCAGTGAACGACAGGGGGGACCCTACGAGCAGTACTTC. Encoded protein: CASSERQGGPYEQYF.